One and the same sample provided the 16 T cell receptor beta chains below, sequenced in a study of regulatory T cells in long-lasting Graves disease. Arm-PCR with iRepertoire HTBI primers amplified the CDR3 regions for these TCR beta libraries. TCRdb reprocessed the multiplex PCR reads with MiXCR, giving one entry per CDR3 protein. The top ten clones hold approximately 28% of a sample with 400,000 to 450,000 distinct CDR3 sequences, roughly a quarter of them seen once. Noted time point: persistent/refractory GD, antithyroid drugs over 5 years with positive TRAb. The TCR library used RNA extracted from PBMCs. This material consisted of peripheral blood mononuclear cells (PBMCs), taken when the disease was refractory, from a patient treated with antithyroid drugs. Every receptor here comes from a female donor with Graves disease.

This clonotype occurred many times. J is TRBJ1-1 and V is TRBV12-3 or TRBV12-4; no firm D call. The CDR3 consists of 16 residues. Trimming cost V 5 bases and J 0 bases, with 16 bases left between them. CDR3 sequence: CASSVTPIFMNTEAFF. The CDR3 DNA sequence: TGTGCCAGCAGTGTCACCCCGATATTCATGAACACTGAAGCTTTCTTT.

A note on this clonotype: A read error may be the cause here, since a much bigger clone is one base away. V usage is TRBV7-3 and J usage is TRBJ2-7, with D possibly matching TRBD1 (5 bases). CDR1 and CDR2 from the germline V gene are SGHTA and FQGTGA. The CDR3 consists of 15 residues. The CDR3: CAGSLTPRAHYEQYF. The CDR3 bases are TGTGCCGGCAGCTTAACGCCCAGGGCGCACTACGAGCAGTACTTC.

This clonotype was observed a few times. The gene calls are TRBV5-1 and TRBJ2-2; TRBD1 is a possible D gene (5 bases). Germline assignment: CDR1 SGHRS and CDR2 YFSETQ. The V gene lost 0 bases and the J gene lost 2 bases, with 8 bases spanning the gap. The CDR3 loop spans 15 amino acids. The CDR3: CASSLETVNTGELFF. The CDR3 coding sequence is TGCGCCAGCAGCTTGGAGACAGTAAACACCGGGGAGCTGTTTTTT.

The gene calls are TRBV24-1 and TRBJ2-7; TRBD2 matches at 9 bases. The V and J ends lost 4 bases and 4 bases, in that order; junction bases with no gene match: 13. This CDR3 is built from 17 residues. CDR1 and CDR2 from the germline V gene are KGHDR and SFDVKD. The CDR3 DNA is TGTGCCACCAGTGACCACCCTTCAGCGGGAGGTAAATACGAGCAGTACTTC. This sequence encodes CATSDHPSAGGKYEQYF.

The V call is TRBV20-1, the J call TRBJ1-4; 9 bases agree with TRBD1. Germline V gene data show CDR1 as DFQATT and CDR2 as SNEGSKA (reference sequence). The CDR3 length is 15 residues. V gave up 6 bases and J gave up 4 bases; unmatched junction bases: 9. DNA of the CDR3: TGCAGTGCCGACAGTGGGACAGGGAATAATGAAAAACTGTTTTTT. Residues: CSADSGTGNNEKLFF.

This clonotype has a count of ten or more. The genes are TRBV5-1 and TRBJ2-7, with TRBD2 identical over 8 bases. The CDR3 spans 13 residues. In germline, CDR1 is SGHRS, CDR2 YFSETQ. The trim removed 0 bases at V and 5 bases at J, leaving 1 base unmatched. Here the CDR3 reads CASSLGTSNEQYF. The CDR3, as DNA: TGCGCCAGCAGCTTGGGGACTAGCAACGAGCAGTACTTC.

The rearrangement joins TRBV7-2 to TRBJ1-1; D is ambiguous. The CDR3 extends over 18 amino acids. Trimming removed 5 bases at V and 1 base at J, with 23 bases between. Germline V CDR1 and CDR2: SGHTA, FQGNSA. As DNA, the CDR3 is TGTGCCAGCAGCCCAGAGAAGGCATCTGTTATGCAGAACACTGAAGCTTTCTTT. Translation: CASSPEKASVMQNTEAFF.

In DNA, the CDR3 is TGCAGTGCTGACAGGGGCGGGGAGCTGTTTTTT. Translated, it gives CSADRGGELFF. The chain is built from TRBV20-1 and TRBJ2-2; 8 positions match TRBD1. This CDR3 has 11 amino acids. With 5 bases clipped from V and 7 bases from J, the junction kept 0 bases outside the gene matches. From germline, CDR1 is DFQATT and CDR2 SNEGSKA (reference sequence).

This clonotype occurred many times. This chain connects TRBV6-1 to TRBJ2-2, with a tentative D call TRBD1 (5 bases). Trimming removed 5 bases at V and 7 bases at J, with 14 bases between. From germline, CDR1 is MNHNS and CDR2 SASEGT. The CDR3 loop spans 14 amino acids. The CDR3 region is CASSRQGSIGELFF. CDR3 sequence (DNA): TGTGCCAGCAGTCGGCAGGGAAGTATCGGGGAGCTGTTTTTT.

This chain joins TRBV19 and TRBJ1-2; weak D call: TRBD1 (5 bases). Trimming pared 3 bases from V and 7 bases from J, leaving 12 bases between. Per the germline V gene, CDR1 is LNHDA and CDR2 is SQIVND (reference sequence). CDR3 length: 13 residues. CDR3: CASSIQRGFGYTF. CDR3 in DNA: TGTGCCAGTAGTATTCAGAGGGGTTTTGGCTACACCTTC.

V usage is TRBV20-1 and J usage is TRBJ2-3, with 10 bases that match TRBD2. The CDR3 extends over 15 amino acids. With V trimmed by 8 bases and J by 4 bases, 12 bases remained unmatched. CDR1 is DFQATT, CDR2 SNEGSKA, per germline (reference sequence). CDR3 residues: CSLLRVAGGADTQYF. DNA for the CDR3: TGCAGTCTCCTTCGCGTAGCGGGAGGTGCAGATACGCAGTATTTT.

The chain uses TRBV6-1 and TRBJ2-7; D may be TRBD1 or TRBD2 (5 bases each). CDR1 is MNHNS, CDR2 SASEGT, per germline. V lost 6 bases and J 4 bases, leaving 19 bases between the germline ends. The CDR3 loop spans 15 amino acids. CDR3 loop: CASSRPAGSSYEQYF. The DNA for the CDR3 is TGTGCCAGCAGCCGCCCGGCAGGGAGTTCGTACGAGCAGTACTTC.

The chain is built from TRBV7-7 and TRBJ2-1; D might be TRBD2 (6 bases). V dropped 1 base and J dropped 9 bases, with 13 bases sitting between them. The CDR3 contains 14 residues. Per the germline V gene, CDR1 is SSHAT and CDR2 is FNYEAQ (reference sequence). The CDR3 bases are TGTGCCAGCAGCTTAGGTGCTAGCGTTAGTGAGCAGTTCTTC. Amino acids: CASSLGASVSEQFF.

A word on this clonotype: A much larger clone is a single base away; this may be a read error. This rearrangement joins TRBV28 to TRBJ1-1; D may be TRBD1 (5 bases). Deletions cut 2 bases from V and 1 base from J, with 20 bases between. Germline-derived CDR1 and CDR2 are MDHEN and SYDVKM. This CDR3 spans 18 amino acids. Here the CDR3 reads CASSLLAVRRGKNTEAFF. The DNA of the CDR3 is TGTGCCAGCAGTTTACTGGCCGTGCGACGGGGCAAGAACACTGAAGCTTTCTTT.

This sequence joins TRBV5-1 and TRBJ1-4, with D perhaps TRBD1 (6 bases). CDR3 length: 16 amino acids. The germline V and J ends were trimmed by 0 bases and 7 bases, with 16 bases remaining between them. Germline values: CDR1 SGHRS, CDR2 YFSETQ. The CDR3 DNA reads TGCGCCAGCAGCTTGGGGGCACAGGGCCGAATTGAAAAACTGTTTTTT. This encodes CASSLGAQGRIEKLFF. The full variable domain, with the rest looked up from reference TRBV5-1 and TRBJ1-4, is KAGVTQTPRYLIKTRGQQVTLSCSPISGHRSVSWYQQTPGQGLQFLFEYFSETQRNKGNFPGRFSGRQFSNSRSEMNVSTLELGDSALYLCASSLGAQGRIEKLFFGSGTQLSVL.

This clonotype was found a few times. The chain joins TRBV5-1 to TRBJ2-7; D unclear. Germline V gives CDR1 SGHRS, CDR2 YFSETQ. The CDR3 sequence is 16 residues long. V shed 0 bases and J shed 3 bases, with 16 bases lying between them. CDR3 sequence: CASSLGRDLPNYEQYF. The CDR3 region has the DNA TGCGCCAGCAGCTTGGGAAGAGATCTACCCAACTACGAGCAGTACTTC.